Here is one T cell receptor (beta chain) with its context. Trimming stripped 5 bases from V and 6 bases from J, with 17 bases between. The CDR3 is 14 residues long. RNA amounts of about 0.45 to 1 ug underwent reverse transcription with random hexamers. Amplification of TCR beta CDR3 spanned 54 Vbeta and 13 Jbeta via immunoSEQ multiplex PCR. TCRdb fed the immunoSEQ multiplex PCR reads into MiXCR, producing one record per CDR3 protein. The sample has some 180,000 distinct CDR3 sequences; around 94% are singletons. The data are from a study of CD8 T cells in Susac syndrome. Study information: Within the sequenced group of Susac syndrome patients, six showed active disease and 8 or 9 were in remission. Patients with Susac syndrome, at blood draw, were therapy-naive, on corticosteroids, or on intravenous immunoglobulin alone.

The clonotype was recovered from a human donor with Susac syndrome. The sequencing sample was made of CD4+ T cells from PBMCs. The chain has TRBV12-3 or TRBV12-4 and TRBJ2-7; D may be TRBD2 (6 bases). The CDR3 sequence is CASSTRDSRAEQYF. DNA for the CDR3: TGTGCCAGCAGTACACGGGACTCGAGGGCCGAGCAGTACTTC.